Below are 29 T cell receptor beta chains sequenced from a single sample in a study of human thymus T cells. During corrective heart surgery, resections were taken, and the thymus tissue came from them. Some clones are missing from TCRdb's copy, which holds only in-frame ones; the method was immunoSEQ multiplex PCR. Altogether around 120,000 clones are present, over 85% being singletons, with the ten largest covering around 0.025%. The sequenced sample was thymus tissue. Receptors originate from a boy younger than two with a congenital heart defect but otherwise immunologically healthy.

This chain joins TRBV2 and TRBJ1-4; tentative D call: TRBD1 (6 bases). This CDR3 has 15 amino acids. Germline CDR1 and CDR2: SNHLY and FYNNEI. Between the trimmed V and J ends, which lost 7 bases and 4 bases, there was a span of 16 bases. The CDR3 bases are TGTGCCAGCACCGGACAGCAGCTGTATAATGAAAAACTGTTTTTT. Translating gives CASTGQQLYNEKLFF.

The chain uses TRBV4-1 and TRBJ2-3, with 8 bases matching TRBD1. The CDR3 loop spans 15 amino acids. V shed 6 bases, J shed 0 bases, and the junction held 5 bases outside the gene matches. The germline V gene has CDR1 MGHRA and CDR2 YSYEKL. Here the CDR3 reads CASRDRAISTDTQYF. Here the CDR3 DNA reads TGCGCCAGCAGGGACAGGGCCATTAGCACAGATACGCAGTATTTT.

As to this clone: The identical CDR3 is also encoded by other nucleotide sequences in the sample. The CDR3 nucleotides read TGTGCCAGCAGTTTAAGGGGGGACTACGAGCAGTACTTC. It encodes CASSLRGDYEQYF. This chain joins TRBV28 and TRBJ2-7; D might be TRBD1 or TRBD2, each matching 6 bases. Germline V lookup: CDR1 MDHEN, CDR2 SYDVKM. The V end was cut by 2 bases, the J end by 3 bases, with 8 bases between. This CDR3 contains 13 residues.

This rearrangement joins TRBV27 to TRBJ1-1; 7 bases match TRBD1. Looked up from germline, CDR1 is MNHEY and CDR2 is SMNVEV (reference sequence). V was pared by 2 bases and J by 6 bases, with 12 bases of the junction left unmatched. The CDR3 is 16 residues long. The CDR3 reads CASSLEGRGSYAEAFF. CDR3 in DNA: TGTGCCAGCAGTTTAGAAGGCAGGGGGTCGTACGCTGAAGCTTTCTTT.

This clone is a singleton in its sample. The V gene is TRBV27, the J gene TRBJ1-5; maybe TRBD1 (6 bases). Germline CDR1 and CDR2: MNHEY and SMNVEV (reference sequence). There are 13 residues in the CDR3. Trimming left V 4 bases short and J 4 bases short, with 8 bases between. The CDR3 sequence: CASSSGANQPQHF. In DNA, the CDR3 is TGTGCCAGCAGTTCGGGGGCAAATCAGCCCCAGCATTTT.

The rearrangement links TRBV9 to TRBJ2-3; D is tentatively TRBD1 or TRBD2 (7 bases each). Germline V gene lookup returns CDR1 SGDLS and CDR2 YYNGEE. Deletions cut 1 base from V and 4 bases from J, with 13 bases between. The CDR3 extends over 15 amino acids. The CDR3 spells CASSVRQGGPDTQYF. CDR3 in DNA: TGTGCCAGCAGCGTAAGGCAGGGGGGGCCAGATACGCAGTATTTT.

V and J are TRBV7-2 and TRBJ2-3; the D gene is possibly TRBD2 (5 bases). Trimming took 6 bases from V and 0 from J, leaving 10 bases between them. CDR3 size: 14 residues. The germline V gene has CDR1 SGHTA and CDR2 FQGNSA. In DNA form, the CDR3 reads TGTGCCAGCAGATCTCGGACTAGCACAGATACGCAGTATTTT. It yields the protein CASRSRTSTDTQYF.

The genes are TRBV7-9 and TRBJ2-2; D might be TRBD2 (5 bases). Looked up from germline, CDR1 is SEHNR and CDR2 is FQNEAQ (reference sequence). With 3 bases removed from V and 0 bases from J, the gap between germline ends came to 8 bases. The CDR3 loop spans 15 amino acids. In DNA form, the CDR3 reads TGTGCCAGCAGCTTCGGGATCGCGAACACCGGGGAGCTGTTTTTT. It translates to CASSFGIANTGELFF.

The chain carries TRBV6-1 and TRBJ2-3; D is unresolved. The CDR3 sequence is 14 residues long. Between the trimmed V and J ends, which lost 3 bases and 5 bases, there was a span of 12 bases. Germline CDR1 and CDR2: MNHNS and SASEGT. The CDR3 nucleotides are TGTGCCAGCAGTGACCGACTTGCGCGAGATACGCAGTATTTT. Amino acids: CASSDRLARDTQYF.

The CDR3 coding sequence is TGCGCCAGCAGCCACTACATCTATAATTCACCCCTCCACTTT. Protein product: CASSHYIYNSPLHF. The V gene is TRBV4-3, the J gene TRBJ1-6; no firm D call. CDR3 length: 14 residues. Deletions cut 3 bases from V and 3 bases from J, with 6 bases between. Germline lookup yields CDR1 LGHNA and CDR2 YSLEER.

The count of this clone is one. The chain joins TRBV5-4 to TRBJ2-5, with 8 positions matching TRBD2. Germline CDR1 and CDR2: SGHNT and YYREEE (reference sequence). V dropped 4 bases and J dropped 1; count of bases not matched to a gene: 6. The CDR3 sequence is 15 residues long. In nucleotides, the CDR3 is TGTGCCAGCAGCCCTCTCGGACTAGCCCAAGAGACCCAGTACTTC. It translates to CASSPLGLAQETQYF.

This rearrangement joins TRBV27 to TRBJ2-1; D perhaps matches TRBD1 (6 bases). The CDR3 extends over 12 amino acids. CDR1 MNHEY and CDR2 SMNVEV come from the germline V gene (reference sequence). The V gene lost 5 bases and the J gene lost 9 bases, with 11 bases spanning the gap. In nucleotides, the CDR3 is TGTGCCAGCAGTCAGGGGCGAGGTGAGCAGTTCTTC. Its protein is CASSQGRGEQFF.

The chain carries TRBV19 and TRBJ1-5; D not resolved. The CDR3 runs 15 residues. CDR1 and CDR2 from the germline V gene are LNHDA and SQIVND (reference sequence). V was shortened by 1 base and J by 0 bases, with 7 bases between the two germline ends. CDR3 loop: CASSIGGYSNQPQHF. CDR3 sequence (DNA): TGTGCCAGTAGTATAGGCGGGTATAGCAATCAGCCCCAGCATTTT.

The chain carries TRBV6-4 and TRBJ1-1; D gene uncertain. The V end was cut by 8 bases, the J end by 5 bases, with 3 bases between. The CDR3 consists of 9 residues. Germline CDR1 reads MRHNA; CDR2 reads SNTAGT. CDR3 sequence (DNA): TGTGCCAGCTGGACTGAAGCTTTCTTT. Its protein product is CASWTEAFF.

J is TRBJ1-1 and V is TRBV7-2, with D possibly matching TRBD1 (5 bases). The germline gives CDR1 SGHTA, CDR2 FQGNSA. This CDR3 is built from 14 residues. Trimming stripped 4 bases from V and 1 base from J, with 10 bases between. The CDR3 DNA follows: TGTGCCAGCAGCTCGGAGAGGGGGAACACTGAAGCTTTCTTT. It encodes CASSSERGNTEAFF.

Only one count was recorded for this clone. The chain couples TRBV30 to TRBJ2-5, with 8 bases aligning to TRBD2. Germline V gene lookup returns CDR1 GTSNPN and CDR2 SVGIG (reference sequence). Trimming cost V 2 bases and J 4 bases; bases outside gene matches: 6. The CDR3 length is 14 residues. Written as DNA, the CDR3 is TGTGCCTGGAGTCGGGGGGGGCGGGGAGAGACCCAGTACTTC. Its protein is CAWSRGGRGETQYF.

The genes are TRBV6-1 and TRBJ1-6, with unresolved D. Trimming removed 6 bases from V and 8 bases from J, with 8 bases in between. From germline, CDR1 is MNHNS and CDR2 SASEGT. The CDR3 runs to 12 residues. The CDR3 is CASRGLYSPLHF. The DNA of the CDR3 is TGTGCCAGCAGGGGCCTTTATTCACCCCTCCACTTT.

The gene calls are TRBV28 and TRBJ2-3; 7 bases map to TRBD2. V trimming: 5 bases; J trimming: 0 bases; junction bases outside the gene matches: 11. The V gene's germline CDR1 is MDHEN and CDR2 SYDVKM. CDR3 length: 17 residues. The DNA for the CDR3 is TGTGCCAGCAGTGACTACCTACTAGCGACCAGCACAGATACGCAGTATTTT. It encodes CASSDYLLATSTDTQYF.

CDR3 coding DNA: TGTGCCAGCAGTAGGGGCAGAAAAGACAATGAGCAGTTCTTC. This codes for CASSRGRKDNEQFF. V gene TRBV28 combines with J gene TRBJ2-1; D possibly corresponds to TRBD1 (5 bases). This CDR3 region has 14 residues. CDR1 and CDR2 (germline): MDHEN, SYDVKM. V was clipped by 5 bases and J by 5 bases, with 13 bases between them.

This clone has a single count. The chain employs TRBV27 and TRBJ2-3; possible D gene TRBD2, 7 bases. Between the trimmed V and J ends, which lost 2 bases and 2 bases, there was a span of 20 bases. The CDR3 consists of 18 residues. Looked up from germline, CDR1 is MNHEY and CDR2 is SMNVEV (reference sequence). CDR3 coding DNA: TGTGCCAGCAGTTTACGGGGGGACCAGGGGCTATACACAGATACGCAGTATTTT. Amino acids: CASSLRGDQGLYTDTQYF.

J is TRBJ2-3 and V is TRBV7-2, with 14 bases identical to TRBD2. Germline-derived CDR1 and CDR2 are SGHTA and FQGNSA. The CDR3 contains 17 residues. V was clipped by 3 bases and J by 0 bases; unmatched bases: 2. In nucleotides, the CDR3 is TGTGCCAGCAGCTTCGGGACTAGCGGGGGCAGCACAGATACGCAGTATTTT. As protein: CASSFGTSGGSTDTQYF.

The V gene is TRBV18, the J gene TRBJ1-3; possible D gene TRBD1, 6 bases. Germline V gene lookup returns CDR1 KGHSH and CDR2 LQKENI. Trimming cost V 0 bases and J 7 bases, with 16 bases left between them. CDR3 length: 16 residues. For the CDR3, the DNA is TGTGCCAGCTCACCACCGTCCAGGGACAAGGTTAACACCATATATTTT. This codes for CASSPPSRDKVNTIYF.

CDR3 amino acids: CASSSLAPGPNDSGANVLTF. CDR3 sequence (DNA): TGTGCCAGCAGCTCCCTCGCCCCAGGACCAAATGACTCTGGGGCCAACGTCCTGACTTTC. The chain carries TRBV7-3 and TRBJ2-6; D is unresolved. Deletions cut 4 bases from V and 0 bases from J, with 22 bases between. This CDR3 comprises 20 residues. Germline lookup yields CDR1 SGHTA and CDR2 FQGTGA.

The chain employs TRBV19 and TRBJ2-3; 8 bases agree with TRBD2. The V gene end was trimmed by 9 bases and the J gene end by 0 bases; junction bases not matched to a gene: 2. The CDR3 length is 13 residues. The germline V gene encodes CDR1 LNHDA and CDR2 SQIVND (reference sequence). The CDR3: CASRGGSTDTQYF. The CDR3 coding sequence is TGTGCCAGCCGGGGGGGGAGCACAGATACGCAGTATTTT.

This rearrangement joins TRBV9 to TRBJ2-3, with no clear D. The CDR3 sequence is 12 residues long. Trimming removed 3 bases from V and 3 bases from J, with 5 bases in between. Per germline, CDR1 SGDLS and CDR2 YYNGEE. The CDR3 DNA follows: TGTGCCAGCAGCGGACCGACAGATACGCAGTATTTT. It yields the protein CASSGPTDTQYF.

The genes are TRBV21-1 and TRBJ2-3; TRBD1 reflects the table's D call only, with no check against the DNA. TRBV21-1 is a pseudogene locus. The length of the CDR3 is 16 residues. DNA for the CDR3: TGTGCCAGCAGCAAGGACCGGGACAGGGGAACAGATACGCAGTATTTT. It is translated as CASSKDRDRGTDTQYF.

The count of this clone is one. The chain uses TRBV4-1 and TRBJ1-2; 8 bases agree with TRBD1. CDR1 is MGHRA and CDR2 is YSYEKL in the germline V gene. This CDR3 region has 19 residues. With 0 bases clipped from V and 6 bases from J, the junction kept 18 bases outside the gene matches. The CDR3 protein is CASSQDPGGDKSLVHGYTF. CDR3 bases: TGCGCCAGCAGCCAAGATCCAGGGGGCGACAAATCCCTAGTCCATGGCTACACCTTC.

The V and J genes are TRBV2 and TRBJ2-7; perhaps TRBD2 as D (5 bases). The V gene's germline CDR1 is SNHLY and CDR2 FYNNEI. The CDR3 has 15 residues. V was shortened by 2 bases and J by 3 bases, with 14 bases between the two germline ends. The CDR3 DNA follows: TGTGCCAGCAGTGAAAGGACCTCGCGGGTCTACGAGCAGTACTTC. Amino acids: CASSERTSRVYEQYF.

This chain joins TRBV10-2 and TRBJ1-2; a possible D gene is TRBD1 (6 bases). The V and J ends lost 6 bases and 9 bases respectively, with 26 bases between them. The V gene's germline CDR1 is WSHSY and CDR2 SAAADI. CDR3 size: 16 residues. CDR3 coding DNA: TGCGCCAGCAGCGCTGTGGGGGCGGGTCACTACCACCGCTACACCTTC. It translates to CASSAVGAGHYHRYTF.